This is a list of T cell receptor beta chains from one sample in a study of shared clonotypes between healthy human individuals. Here immunoSEQ multiplex PCR was the method, and the copy in TCRdb shows in-frame clones only, minus some. The sample has about 1.1 million clones, approximately 75% seen once. Sequenced sample: memory CD4+ T cells from PBMCs. The receptors stem from a man aged 18 to 30 in good health. Some clones in this sample may be carry-over from other donors' samples. Both conserved end residues are part of each CDR3. The D gene is left open where the match is weak. Part of the rows lack a size; the others show once, few, many or a class for expanded clones.

- TRBD2 TRBJ2-5 TRBV7-9 CASSFQGEREEEETQYF TGTGCCAGCAGCTTCCAGGGGGAGCGGGAGGAAGAAGAGACCCAGTACTTC
- - TRBJ1-1 TRBV6-6 CASSSDDRTYTEAFF TGTGCCAGCAGTTCTGACGACAGGACGTACACTGAAGCTTTCTTT
- TRBD1 TRBJ2-7 TRBV11-2 CASSKDRGDEQYF TGTGCCAGCAGCAAAGACAGGGGTGACGAGCAGTACTTC
few - TRBJ1-5 TRBV27 CASSLSSTSFNQPQHF TGTGCCAGCAGTTTATCCTCGACAAGCTTTAATCAGCCCCAGCATTTT
- TRBD2 TRBJ2-5 TRBV11-2 CASSLGIPGLASQETQYF TGTGCCAGCAGCTTAGGTATACCGGGACTAGCGTCCCAAGAGACCCAGTACTTC
few - TRBJ2-5 TRBV7-8 CASSPGPEETQYF TGTGCCAGCAGCCCGGGACCAGAAGAGACCCAGTACTTC
few - TRBJ2-1 TRBV30 CAWSRKYNEQFF TGTGCCTGGAGTCGGAAATACAATGAGCAGTTCTTC
- - TRBJ1-3 TRBV30 CACQDGYSGNTIYF TGTGCCTGCCAGGACGGCTACTCTGGAAACACCATATATTTT
- TRBD2 TRBJ2-3 TRBV7-9 CASSRRTSVADTQYF TGTGCCAGCAGCCGAAGGACTAGCGTAGCAGATACGCAGTATTTT
- TRBD2 TRBJ2-5 TRBV4-3 CASSPGLGETQYF TGCGCCAGCAGCCCGGGACTAGGGGAGACCCAGTACTTC
- - TRBJ1-5 TRBV11-2 CASSKTSNQPQHF TGTGCCAGCAGCAAGACAAGCAATCAGCCCCAGCATTTT